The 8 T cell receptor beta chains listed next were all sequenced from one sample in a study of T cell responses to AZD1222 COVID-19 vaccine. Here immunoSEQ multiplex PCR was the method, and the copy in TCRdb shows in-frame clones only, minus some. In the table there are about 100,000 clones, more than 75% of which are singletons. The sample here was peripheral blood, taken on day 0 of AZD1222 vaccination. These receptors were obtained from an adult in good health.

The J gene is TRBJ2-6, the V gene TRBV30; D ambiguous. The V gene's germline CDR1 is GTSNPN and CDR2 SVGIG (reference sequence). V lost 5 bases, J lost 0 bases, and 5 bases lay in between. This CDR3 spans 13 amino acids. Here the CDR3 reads CAWSISGANVLTF. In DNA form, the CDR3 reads TGTGCCTGGTCTATCTCTGGGGCCAACGTCCTGACTTTC.

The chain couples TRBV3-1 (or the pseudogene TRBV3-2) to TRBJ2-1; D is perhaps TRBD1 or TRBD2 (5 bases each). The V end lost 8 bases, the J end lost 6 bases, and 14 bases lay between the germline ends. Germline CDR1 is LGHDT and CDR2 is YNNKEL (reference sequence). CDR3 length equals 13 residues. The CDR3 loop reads CASRGQGRNEQFF. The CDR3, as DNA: TGTGCCAGCCGGGGCCAGGGTCGCAATGAGCAGTTCTTC.

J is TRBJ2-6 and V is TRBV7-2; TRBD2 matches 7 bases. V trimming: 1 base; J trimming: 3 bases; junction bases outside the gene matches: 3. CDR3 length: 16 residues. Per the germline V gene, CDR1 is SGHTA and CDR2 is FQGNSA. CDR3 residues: CASSLDGGIGANVLTF. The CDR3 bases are TGTGCCAGCAGCTTAGACGGGGGGATTGGGGCCAACGTCCTGACTTTC.

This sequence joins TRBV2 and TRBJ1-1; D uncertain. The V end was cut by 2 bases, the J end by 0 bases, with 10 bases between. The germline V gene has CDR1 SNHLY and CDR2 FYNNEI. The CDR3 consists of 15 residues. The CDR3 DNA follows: TGTGCCAGCAGTGAAATACAGTCTATGAACACTGAAGCTTTCTTT. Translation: CASSEIQSMNTEAFF.

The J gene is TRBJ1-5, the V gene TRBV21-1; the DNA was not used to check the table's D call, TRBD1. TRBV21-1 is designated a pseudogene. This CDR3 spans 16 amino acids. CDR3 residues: CASSNGTGRRCQPQHF. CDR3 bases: TGTGCCAGCAGCAATGGGACAGGGAGACGATGTCAGCCCCAGCATTTT.

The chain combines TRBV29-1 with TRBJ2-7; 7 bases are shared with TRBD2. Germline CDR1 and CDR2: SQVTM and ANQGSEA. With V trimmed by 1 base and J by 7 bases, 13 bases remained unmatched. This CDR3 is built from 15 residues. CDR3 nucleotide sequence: TGCAGCGTTGAAGCCCCCAGCGGGAAGGTGGGGGAGCAGTACTTC. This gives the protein CSVEAPSGKVGEQYF.

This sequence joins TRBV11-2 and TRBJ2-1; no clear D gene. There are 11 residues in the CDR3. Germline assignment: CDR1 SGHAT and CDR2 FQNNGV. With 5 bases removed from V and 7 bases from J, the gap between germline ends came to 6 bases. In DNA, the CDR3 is TGTGCCAGCAGCCGGCGGAATGAGCAGTTCTTC. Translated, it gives CASSRRNEQFF.

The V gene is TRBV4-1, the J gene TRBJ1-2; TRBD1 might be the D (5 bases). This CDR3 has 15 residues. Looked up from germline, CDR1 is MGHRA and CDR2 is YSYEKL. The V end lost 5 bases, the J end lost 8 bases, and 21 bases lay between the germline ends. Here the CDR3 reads CASSYPGQGRQGYTF. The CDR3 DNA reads TGCGCCAGCAGCTACCCCGGGCAGGGACGACAGGGCTACACCTTC.